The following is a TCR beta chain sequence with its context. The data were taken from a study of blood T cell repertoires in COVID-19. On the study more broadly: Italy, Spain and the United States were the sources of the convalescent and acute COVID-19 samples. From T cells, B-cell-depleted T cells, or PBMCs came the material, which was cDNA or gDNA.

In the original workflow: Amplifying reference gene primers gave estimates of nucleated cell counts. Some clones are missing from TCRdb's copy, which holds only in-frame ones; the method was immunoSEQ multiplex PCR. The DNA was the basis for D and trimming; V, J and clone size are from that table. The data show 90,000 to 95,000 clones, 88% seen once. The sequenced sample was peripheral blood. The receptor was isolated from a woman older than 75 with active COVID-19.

CDR3 protein: CASSTGLAGTDTQYF. Written as DNA, the CDR3 is TGTGCCAGCAGTACGGGACTAGCGGGCACAGATACGCAGTATTTT. The V call is TRBV2, the J call TRBJ2-3; 11 bases agree with TRBD2. The CDR3 length is 15 residues. CDR1 is SNHLY and CDR2 is FYNNEI in the germline V gene. Germline trimming cut 5 bases from V and 1 base from J; bases unmatched to any gene: 2.